This T cell receptor (beta chain) was observed in a study of vaccination effects on CD4 cells after COVID-19. Study-wide context: Post-vaccine samples followed the second dose by a median of 72 days.

Trimming cost V 0 bases and J 4 bases; bases outside gene matches: 4. In germline, CDR1 is SGDLS, CDR2 YYNGEE. This CDR3 contains 15 residues. The repertoire was sequenced with immunoSEQ multiplex PCR; TCRdb's copy has only in-frame clones and lacks some. This repertoire shows roughly 27,000 clones, 74% found once; its top ten account for roughly 17%. Study outcomes and limitations: Clonal contraction was marked in infection- and vaccine-induced clones late after vaccination.

In the ViraFEST assay, antigen-specific CD4+ clonotypes were identified by expansion after peptide-pool stimulation. Cultured cells yielded isolated CD4+ T cells after about ten days. Each participant was administered two doses of either the BNT162b2 or the mRNA-1273 vaccine. Testing of the vaccine recipients showed negative nucleocapsid antibodies and no prior SARS-CoV-2 infection. On day 3 and again on day 7, half the medium was replaced with IL-2 medium. In the case of this clone: Its cognate antigen is unknown.

The clonotype originates from a human donor who received a COVID-19 vaccine. The V call is TRBV9, the J call TRBJ2-5, with 9 bases matching TRBD2. Sequencing was performed on CD4+ T cells from PBMCs cultured with HCoV-OC43 spike peptides, taken after COVID-19 vaccination. Subset of the sample: HCoV-OC43 spike overlapping peptide pool stimulation. The CDR3 nucleotides read TGTGCCAGCAGCGTAGGTCTAGCGGGGATAGAGACCCAGTACTTC. This encodes CASSVGLAGIETQYF.